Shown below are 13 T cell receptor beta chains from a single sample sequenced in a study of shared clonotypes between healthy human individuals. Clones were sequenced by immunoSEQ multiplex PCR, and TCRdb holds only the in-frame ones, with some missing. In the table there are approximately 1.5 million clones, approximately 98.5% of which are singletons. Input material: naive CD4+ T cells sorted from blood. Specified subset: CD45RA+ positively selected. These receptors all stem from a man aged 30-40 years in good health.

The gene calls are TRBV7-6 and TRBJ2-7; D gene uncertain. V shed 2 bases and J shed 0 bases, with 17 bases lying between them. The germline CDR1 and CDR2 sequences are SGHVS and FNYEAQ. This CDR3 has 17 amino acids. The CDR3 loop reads CASSLICLRNSSYEQYF. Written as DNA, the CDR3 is TGTGCCAGCAGCTTAATCTGCCTAAGGAACAGCTCCTACGAGCAGTACTTC. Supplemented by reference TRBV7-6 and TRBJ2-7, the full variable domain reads GAGVSQSPRYKVTKRGQDVALRCDPISGHVSLYWYRQALGQGPEFLTYFNYEAQQDKSGLPNDRFSAERPEGSISTLTIQRTEQRDSAMYRCASSLICLRNSSYEQYFGPGTRLTVT.

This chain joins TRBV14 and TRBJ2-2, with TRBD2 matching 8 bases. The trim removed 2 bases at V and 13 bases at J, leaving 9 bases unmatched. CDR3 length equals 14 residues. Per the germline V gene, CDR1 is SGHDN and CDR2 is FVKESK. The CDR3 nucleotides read TGTGCCAGCAGCCAATCGGGACTAGTCTCGGTGCTGTTTTTT. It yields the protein CASSQSGLVSVLFF.

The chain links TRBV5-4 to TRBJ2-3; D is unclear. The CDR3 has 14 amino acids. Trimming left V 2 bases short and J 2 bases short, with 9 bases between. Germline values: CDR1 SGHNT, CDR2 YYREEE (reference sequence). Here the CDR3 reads CASSFWRITDTQYF. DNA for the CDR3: TGTGCCAGCAGCTTTTGGCGGATCACAGATACGCAGTATTTT.

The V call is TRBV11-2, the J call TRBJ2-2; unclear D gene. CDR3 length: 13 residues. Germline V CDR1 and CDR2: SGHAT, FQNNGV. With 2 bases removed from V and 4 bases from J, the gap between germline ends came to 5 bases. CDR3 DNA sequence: TGTGCCAGCAGCTTATTTCCCACCGGGGAGCTGTTTTTT. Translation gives CASSLFPTGELFF.

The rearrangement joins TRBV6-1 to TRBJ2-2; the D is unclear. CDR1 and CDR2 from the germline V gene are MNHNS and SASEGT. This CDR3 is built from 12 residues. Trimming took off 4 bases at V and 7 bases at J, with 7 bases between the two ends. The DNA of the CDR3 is TGTGCCAGCAGTGTCTTTGTCGGGGAGCTGTTTTTT. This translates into CASSVFVGELFF.

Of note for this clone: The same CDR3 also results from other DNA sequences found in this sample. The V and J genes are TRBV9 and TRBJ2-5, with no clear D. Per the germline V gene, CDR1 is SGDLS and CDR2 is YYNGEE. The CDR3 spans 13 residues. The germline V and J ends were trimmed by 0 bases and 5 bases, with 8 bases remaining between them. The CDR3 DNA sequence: TGTGCCAGCAGCGTAGTTGGGAAGGAGACCCAGTACTTC. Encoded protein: CASSVVGKETQYF.

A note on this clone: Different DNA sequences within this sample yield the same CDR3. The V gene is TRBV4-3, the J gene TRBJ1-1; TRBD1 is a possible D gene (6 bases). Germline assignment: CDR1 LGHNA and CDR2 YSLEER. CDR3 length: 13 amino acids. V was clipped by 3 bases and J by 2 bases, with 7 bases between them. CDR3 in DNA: TGCGCCAGCAGCCAGACAGGCAACACTGAAGCTTTCTTT. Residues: CASSQTGNTEAFF.

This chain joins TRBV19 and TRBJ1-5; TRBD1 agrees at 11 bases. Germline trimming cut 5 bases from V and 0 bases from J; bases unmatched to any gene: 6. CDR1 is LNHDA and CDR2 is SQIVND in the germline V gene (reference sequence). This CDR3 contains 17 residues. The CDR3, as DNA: TGTGCCAGTAGTCCGTGGACAGGGGGCGATAGCAATCAGCCCCAGCATTTT. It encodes CASSPWTGGDSNQPQHF.

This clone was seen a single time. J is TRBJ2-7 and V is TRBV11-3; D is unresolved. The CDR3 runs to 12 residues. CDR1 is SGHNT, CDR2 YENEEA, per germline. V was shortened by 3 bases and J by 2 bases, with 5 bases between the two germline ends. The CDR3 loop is CASSLNPYEQYF. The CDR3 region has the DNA TGTGCCAGCAGCTTGAACCCCTACGAGCAGTACTTC. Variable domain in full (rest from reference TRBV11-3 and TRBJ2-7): EAGVVQSPRYKIIEKKQPVAFWCNPISGHNTLYWYLQNLGQGPELLIRYENEEAVDDSQLPKDRFSAERLKGVDSTLKIQPAELGDSAVYLCASSLNPYEQYFGPGTRLTVT.

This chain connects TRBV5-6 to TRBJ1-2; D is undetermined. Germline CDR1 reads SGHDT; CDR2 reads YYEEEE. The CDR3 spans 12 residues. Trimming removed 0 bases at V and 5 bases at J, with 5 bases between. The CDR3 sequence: CASSLDGYGYTF. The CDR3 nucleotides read TGTGCCAGCAGCTTGGATGGGTATGGCTACACCTTC.

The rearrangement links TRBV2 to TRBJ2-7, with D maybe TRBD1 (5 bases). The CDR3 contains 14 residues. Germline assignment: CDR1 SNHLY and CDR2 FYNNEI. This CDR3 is CAIRAAGSSYEQYF. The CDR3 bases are TGTGCAATCAGGGCCGCAGGCAGCTCCTACGAGCAGTACTTC.

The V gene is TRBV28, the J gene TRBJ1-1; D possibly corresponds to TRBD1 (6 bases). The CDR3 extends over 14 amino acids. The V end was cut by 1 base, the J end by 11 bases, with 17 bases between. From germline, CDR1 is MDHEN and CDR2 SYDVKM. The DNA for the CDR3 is TGTGCCAGCAGTTTATCTACAGGGTTTTCTGGGGCTTTCTTT. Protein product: CASSLSTGFSGAFF.

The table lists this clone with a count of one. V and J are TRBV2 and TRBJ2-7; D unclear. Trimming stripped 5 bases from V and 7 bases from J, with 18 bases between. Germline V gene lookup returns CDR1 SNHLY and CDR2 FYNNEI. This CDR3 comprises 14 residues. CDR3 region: CASSPTAGVYEQYF. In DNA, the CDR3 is TGTGCCAGCAGTCCCACCGCTGGGGTGTATGAGCAGTACTTC.